This paragraph reports one T cell receptor beta chain. The data stem from a study of blood T cell repertoires in COVID-19. Methods used by the authors: Reference gene primer amplification gave nucleated cell count estimates. Produced via immunoSEQ multiplex PCR; TCRdb's table is partial and in-frame only. V and J calls and clone size are given by that table; D and trimming were obtained from the DNA. Among roughly 220,000 clones, about four fifths were seen once, and the ten largest hold 2.3%. CDR3 length: 13 residues. Germline V gene lookup returns CDR1 MNHEY and CDR2 SMNVEV (reference sequence). V lost 3 bases to trimming and J lost 0 bases, with 4 bases between them.

V is TRBV27 and J is TRBJ2-3; D not certain. The sequenced sample consisted of peripheral blood. The sequence came from a woman aged 60-75 years with acute or convalescent COVID-19. The CDR3 DNA reads TGTGCCAGCAGTTTGCGGAGCACAGATACGCAGTATTTT. This gives the protein CASSLRSTDTQYF.